The 31 T cell receptor beta chains below were found in one sample sequenced in a study of blood T cell repertoires in COVID-19. Some clones are missing from TCRdb's copy, which holds only in-frame ones; the method was immunoSEQ multiplex PCR. Of 150,000 to 200,000 clones detected, roughly four fifths appear once; the ten largest clones hold approximately 11%. The specimen was peripheral blood. The receptors originated from a middle-aged woman with COVID-19, enrolled during active disease.

The chain couples TRBV9 to TRBJ2-2; D is uncertain. The CDR3 spans 16 residues. The V end was cut by 4 bases, the J end by 0 bases, with 13 bases between. Germline loops: CDR1 SGDLS, CDR2 YYNGEE. The DNA for the CDR3 is TGTGCCAGCAGCCCCCGTGGCAGCGCGAACACCGGGGAGCTGTTTTTT. Its protein product is CASSPRGSANTGELFF.

The chain has TRBV5-1 and TRBJ2-3; a possible D gene is TRBD1 (5 bases). CDR1 is SGHRS, CDR2 YFSETQ, per germline. V was shortened by 0 bases and J by 2 bases, with 10 bases between the two germline ends. The CDR3 has 15 amino acids. The CDR3 region is CASSLARVVTDTQYF. The CDR3 region has the DNA TGCGCCAGCAGCTTGGCCAGGGTTGTCACAGATACGCAGTATTTT.

This chain links TRBV11-2 with TRBJ2-1, with 14 nucleotides matching TRBD2. V lost 4 bases, J lost 6 bases, and 14 bases stayed unmatched. CDR1 SGHAT and CDR2 FQNNGV come from the germline V gene. The CDR3 loop spans 19 amino acids. CDR3 region: CASSSHRGAGTSGSNEQFF. In DNA, the CDR3 is TGTGCCAGCAGCTCCCATAGGGGGGCCGGGACTAGCGGGAGCAATGAGCAGTTCTTC.

This chain uses TRBV6-5 with TRBJ1-5; the D gene is possibly TRBD1 (5 bases). The V and J ends lost 6 bases and 0 bases respectively, with 9 bases between them. The CDR3 has 14 amino acids. Germline CDR1 MNHEY, CDR2 SVGAGI. The CDR3 sequence is CASRDNYSNQPQHF. In DNA, the CDR3 is TGTGCCAGCAGGGACAACTATAGCAATCAGCCCCAGCATTTT.

The chain has TRBV10-1 and TRBJ2-1; 10 bases line up with TRBD1. This CDR3 region has 13 residues. The trim removed 4 bases at V and 6 bases at J, leaving 0 bases unmatched. Germline V gene data show CDR1 as WNHNN and CDR2 as SYGVQD (reference sequence). CDR3 DNA: TGCGCCAGCAGTGGGACAGGGGGCAATGAGCAGTTCTTC. This gives the protein CASSGTGGNEQFF.

This chain joins TRBV15 and TRBJ1-6, with D possibly matching TRBD1 (6 bases). This CDR3 contains 14 residues. V lost 0 bases to trimming and J lost 7 bases, with 7 bases between them. The germline CDR1 and CDR2 sequences are LNHNV and YYDKDF (reference sequence). The CDR3 here is CATSRERGNSPLHF. In nucleotides, the CDR3 is TGTGCCACCAGCAGAGAAAGGGGGAATTCACCCCTCCACTTT.

V and J are TRBV11-2 and TRBJ2-5; TRBD2 might be the D (6 bases). The CDR3 is made up of 14 amino acids. Germline V CDR1 and CDR2: SGHAT, FQNNGV. Trimming pared 4 bases from V and 5 bases from J, leaving 14 bases between. The CDR3 coding sequence is TGTGCCAGCAGCTGGGGCGCCAGCGGGGAGACCCAGTACTTC. Translated: CASSWGASGETQYF.

The V call is TRBV9, the J call TRBJ2-3, with TRBD2 identical over 9 bases. Unmatched junction bases numbered 5, after V lost 3 bases and J lost 3 bases. The length of the CDR3 is 15 residues. Germline assignment: CDR1 SGDLS and CDR2 YYNGEE. CDR3 in amino acids: CASSARLADTDTQYF. Here the CDR3 DNA reads TGTGCCAGCAGCGCGCGACTAGCGGATACAGATACGCAGTATTTT. Full variable domain (outside the CDR3, taken from reference TRBV9 and TRBJ2-3): DSGVTQTPKHLITATGQRVTLRCSPRSGDLSVYWYQQSLDQGLQFLIQYYNGEERAKGNILERFSAQQFPDLHSELNLSSLELGDSALYFCASSARLADTDTQYFGPGTRLTVL.

The chain's CDR3 is CASSLTGPGELFF. In DNA form, the CDR3 reads TGTGCCAGCAGCCTCACAGGGCCCGGGGAGCTGTTTTTT. This sequence joins TRBV3-1 (or the pseudogene TRBV3-2) and TRBJ2-2; tentative D call: TRBD1 (6 bases). This CDR3 has 13 amino acids. Germline V gene data show CDR1 as LGHDT and CDR2 as YNNKEL (reference sequence). V was pared by 4 bases and J by 6 bases, with 9 bases between.

The rearrangement uses TRBV28 and TRBJ2-3, with 10 bases matching TRBD1. The CDR3 extends over 18 amino acids. V was pared by 2 bases and J by 2 bases, with 10 bases of the junction left unmatched. Germline V gene lookup returns CDR1 MDHEN and CDR2 SYDVKM. CDR3 sequence (DNA): TGTGCCAGCAGTTTAATTGGCGGGACAGGGGCTTCCACAGATACGCAGTATTTT. Protein product: CASSLIGGTGASTDTQYF.

V is TRBV5-1 and J is TRBJ2-7; 9 bases agree with TRBD1. The V gene end was trimmed by 2 bases and the J gene end by 2 bases; junction bases not matched to a gene: 5. The length of the CDR3 is 15 residues. CDR1 and CDR2 from the germline V gene are SGHRS and YFSETQ. CDR3 bases: TGCGCCAGCAGCTTTGGGGGGACAGGGACCTACGAGCAGTACTTC. Its protein product is CASSFGGTGTYEQYF.

J is TRBJ2-1 and V is TRBV27; D possibly corresponds to TRBD1 (5 bases). Trimming removed 8 bases from V and 0 bases from J, with 11 bases in between. Germline V lookup: CDR1 MNHEY, CDR2 SMNVEV (reference sequence). This CDR3 is built from 14 residues. The CDR3 loop reads CASGATSSYNEQFF. In nucleotides, the CDR3 is TGTGCCAGCGGGGCGACAAGCTCCTACAATGAGCAGTTCTTC.

The rearrangement uses TRBV4-1 and TRBJ2-1; D might be TRBD1 (5 bases). The CDR3 runs 13 residues. V lost 2 bases, J lost 4 bases, and 6 bases lay in between. CDR1 and CDR2 from the germline V gene are MGHRA and YSYEKL. The CDR3 sequence is CASSQRQYNEQFF. The CDR3 DNA reads TGCGCCAGCAGCCAACGACAGTACAATGAGCAGTTCTTC.

V usage is TRBV9 and J usage is TRBJ2-3; D remains ambiguous. V shed 0 bases and J shed 4 bases, with 6 bases lying between them. CDR1 and CDR2 from the germline V gene are SGDLS and YYNGEE. The CDR3 totals 13 residues. The CDR3 is CASSVELSDTQYF. The CDR3 nucleotides are TGTGCCAGCAGCGTAGAATTATCAGATACGCAGTATTTT.

This CDR3 reads CSVDAGRNPRTEAFF. The CDR3 coding sequence is TGCAGCGTTGACGCGGGACGTAACCCGAGGACTGAAGCTTTCTTT. The rearrangement uses TRBV29-1 and TRBJ1-1, with a tentative D call TRBD1 (5 bases). Germline V gene data show CDR1 as SQVTM and CDR2 as ANQGSEA. The CDR3 contains 15 residues. V was pared by 3 bases and J by 5 bases, with 19 bases between.

The V gene is TRBV6-5, the J gene TRBJ2-1; TRBD1 is a possible D gene (6 bases). V was shortened by 0 bases and J by 10 bases, with 19 bases between the two germline ends. Looked up from germline, CDR1 is MNHEY and CDR2 is SVGAGI. This CDR3 is 16 amino acids long. This CDR3 is CASSYSWDKGPKEQFF. CDR3 in DNA: TGTGCCAGCAGTTACTCGTGGGACAAGGGCCCGAAAGAGCAGTTCTTC.

This clone occurred a few times. This chain connects TRBV7-9 to TRBJ1-5, with D hard to call. V was shortened by 5 bases and J by 2 bases, with 10 bases between the two germline ends. This CDR3 region has 14 residues. CDR1 and CDR2 (germline): SEHNR, FQNEAQ (reference sequence). The CDR3 DNA sequence: TGTGCCAGCAGCCATAGCGAGGGCAATCAGCCCCAGCATTTT. It codes for CASSHSEGNQPQHF.

This chain links TRBV5-1 with TRBJ2-1, with 10 bases lining up with TRBD2. Germline V gene lookup returns CDR1 SGHRS and CDR2 YFSETQ. V was clipped by 9 bases and J by 10 bases; unmatched bases: 10. The CDR3 length is 13 residues. This CDR3 is CATATSGFREQFF. The CDR3 region has the DNA TGCGCCACTGCGACTAGCGGGTTCAGGGAGCAGTTCTTC.

V and J are TRBV6-1 and TRBJ2-6; 9 bases map to TRBD1. J was trimmed by 0 bases and V by 2 bases; bases with no gene match: 5. Germline values: CDR1 MNHNS, CDR2 SASEGT. This CDR3 comprises 18 residues. The DNA of the CDR3 is TGTGCCAGCAGTGAATACAGGGGGCGGATCTCTGGGGCCAACGTCCTGACTTTC. Amino acids: CASSEYRGRISGANVLTF.

The genes are TRBV10-2 and TRBJ2-7; 9 nucleotides line up with TRBD1. The CDR3 extends over 15 amino acids. Germline-derived CDR1 and CDR2 are WSHSY and SAAADI. The V gene end was trimmed by 2 bases and the J gene end by 3 bases; junction bases not matched to a gene: 5. The DNA of the CDR3 is TGCGCCAGCAGTGAGACGGACAGGGGAGGCTACGAGCAGTACTTC. Translation gives CASSETDRGGYEQYF.

V and J are TRBV5-1 and TRBJ2-6; 8 positions agree with TRBD2. J was trimmed by 0 bases and V by 4 bases; bases with no gene match: 9. CDR1 is SGHRS and CDR2 is YFSETQ in the germline V gene. CDR3 size: 18 residues. CDR3: CASSGSGGFDSGANVLTF. DNA for the CDR3: TGCGCCAGCAGCGGGAGCGGGGGTTTCGACTCTGGGGCCAACGTCCTGACTTTC. Based on the CDR3 plus reference TRBV5-1 and TRBJ2-6, the full variable domain is KAGVTQTPRYLIKTRGQQVTLSCSPISGHRSVSWYQQTPGQGLQFLFEYFSETQRNKGNFPGRFSGRQFSNSRSEMNVSTLELGDSALYLCASSGSGGFDSGANVLTFGAGSRLTVL.

This clone came up a few times. V is TRBV6-1 and J is TRBJ2-3; 8 bases match TRBD2. Looked up from germline, CDR1 is MNHNS and CDR2 is SASEGT. CDR3 size: 14 residues. J lost 6 bases, V lost 1 base, and 3 bases had no gene match. The CDR3 sequence: CASSEGVAGDTQYF. Written as DNA, the CDR3 is TGTGCCAGCAGTGAAGGGGTAGCGGGGGATACGCAGTATTTT.

The rearrangement uses TRBV2 and TRBJ1-1, with TRBD1 matching over 11 bases. V gave up 4 bases and J gave up 7 bases; unmatched junction bases: 5. From germline, CDR1 is SNHLY and CDR2 FYNNEI. This CDR3 region has 14 residues. The DNA of the CDR3 is TGTGCCAGCAGTGGGACAGGGGGCTTAGTTGAAGCTTTCTTT. This gives the protein CASSGTGGLVEAFF.

The V and J genes are TRBV27 and TRBJ2-1; D call uncertain. V lost 0 bases and J 6 bases, leaving 12 bases between the germline ends. There are 15 residues in the CDR3. CDR1 is MNHEY and CDR2 is SMNVEV in the germline V gene (reference sequence). For the CDR3, the DNA is TGTGCCAGCAGTTTATCTGGTCCGGTTTTCAATGAGCAGTTCTTC. Translation: CASSLSGPVFNEQFF.

The V gene is TRBV7-9, the J gene TRBJ2-1; no firm D call. Trimming cost V 5 bases and J 0 bases, with 8 bases left between them. The germline CDR1 and CDR2 sequences are SEHNR and FQNEAQ (reference sequence). The CDR3 totals 14 residues. The CDR3 sequence is CASSPRSSYNEQFF. In DNA form, the CDR3 reads TGTGCCAGCAGCCCTCGGTCCTCCTACAATGAGCAGTTCTTC.

The J gene is TRBJ2-7, the V gene TRBV7-9; TRBD2 aligns across 13 bases. This CDR3 is 15 amino acids long. In germline, CDR1 is SEHNR, CDR2 FQNEAQ (reference sequence). The V segment lost 5 bases and the J segment 4 bases; nucleotides outside the gene matches: 5. CDR3: CASSLTSGRVYEQYF. Written as DNA, the CDR3 is TGTGCCAGCAGCCTAACTAGCGGGAGGGTTTACGAGCAGTACTTC.

This chain joins TRBV3-1 (or the pseudogene TRBV3-2) and TRBJ2-5; D may be TRBD2 (6 bases). With 0 bases removed from V and 1 base from J, the gap between germline ends came to 15 bases. Germline V gene lookup returns CDR1 LGHDT and CDR2 YNNKEL (reference sequence). This CDR3 is 17 amino acids long. CDR3 loop: CASSQERRGPLQETQYF. The CDR3 DNA is TGTGCCAGCAGCCAAGAAAGGCGGGGCCCTCTCCAAGAGACCCAGTACTTC.

This clone has only a few counts. This sequence joins TRBV6-1 and TRBJ2-3; 8 bases agree with TRBD1. The length of the CDR3 is 15 residues. Per germline, CDR1 MNHNS and CDR2 SASEGT. V gave up 3 bases and J gave up 2 bases; unmatched junction bases: 4. As DNA, the CDR3 is TGTGCCAGCAGTGATTGGACAGGGTCCACAGATACGCAGTATTTT. Protein product: CASSDWTGSTDTQYF.

This clone appeared a few times. The J gene is TRBJ2-2, the V gene TRBV7-9, with D perhaps TRBD1 (6 bases). The V and J ends lost 1 base and 3 bases respectively, with 12 bases between them. The CDR3 runs to 16 residues. Germline-derived CDR1 and CDR2 are SEHNR and FQNEAQ (reference sequence). The CDR3 sequence: CASSLVGTRDTGELFF. Written as DNA, the CDR3 is TGTGCCAGCAGCTTAGTAGGGACACGGGACACCGGGGAGCTGTTTTTT.

V usage is TRBV2 and J usage is TRBJ1-1; the match to TRBD1 covers 8 bases. The CDR3 extends over 14 amino acids. The trim removed 6 bases at V and 7 bases at J, leaving 10 bases unmatched. Germline V CDR1 and CDR2: SNHLY, FYNNEI. In nucleotides, the CDR3 is TGTGCCAGCAGAGAAACCGGGACAGGAATTGAAGCTTTCTTT. This gives the protein CASRETGTGIEAFF.

V gene TRBV7-9 combines with J gene TRBJ2-7, with a tentative D call TRBD1 (7 bases). Between the trimmed V and J ends, which lost 2 bases and 6 bases, there was a span of 11 bases. CDR1 is SEHNR, CDR2 FQNEAQ, per germline (reference sequence). The CDR3 extends over 13 amino acids. The CDR3 coding sequence is TGTGCCAGCAGCTTACTTCAGGGGGGCGAGCAGTACTTC. Translating gives CASSLLQGGEQYF.